This record looks at one T cell receptor (beta chain) sequence and its context. Per the germline V gene, CDR1 is SGHNT and CDR2 is YENEEA. V gave up 1 base and J gave up 5 bases, with 18 bases separating them. CDR3 length equals 16 residues. Clones were read by immunoSEQ multiplex PCR, and TCRdb kept only the in-frame ones, dropping some. The sample consists of about 35,000 clones, around nine tenths of them appearing once. The sample is drawn from a study of T cell changes during pregnancy in multiple sclerosis. The material was CD4+ T cells from peripheral blood mononuclear cells, obtained after pregnancy. The rearrangement uses TRBV11-3 and TRBJ2-7, with D tentatively TRBD1 (5 bases). The source of this sequence is a female donor in good health, enrolled as a control in a pregnancy study. The CDR3, as DNA: TGTGCCAGCAGCTTAGTGTCTGATGCAGGGCTCAACGAGCAGTACTTC. This translates into CASSLVSDAGLNEQYF.